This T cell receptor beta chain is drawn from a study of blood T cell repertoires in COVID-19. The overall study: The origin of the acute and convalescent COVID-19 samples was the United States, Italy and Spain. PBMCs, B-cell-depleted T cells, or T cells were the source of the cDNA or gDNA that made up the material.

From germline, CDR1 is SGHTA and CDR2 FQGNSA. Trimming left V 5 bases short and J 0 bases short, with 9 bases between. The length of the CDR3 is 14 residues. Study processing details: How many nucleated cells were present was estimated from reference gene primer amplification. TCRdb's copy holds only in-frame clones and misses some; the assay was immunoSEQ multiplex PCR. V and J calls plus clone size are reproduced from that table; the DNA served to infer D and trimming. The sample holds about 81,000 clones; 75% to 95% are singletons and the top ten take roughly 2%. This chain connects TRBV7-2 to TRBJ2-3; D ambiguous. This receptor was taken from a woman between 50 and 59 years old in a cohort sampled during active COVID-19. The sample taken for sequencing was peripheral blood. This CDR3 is CASSNDWSTDTQYF. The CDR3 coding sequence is TGTGCCAGCAGCAACGACTGGAGCACAGATACGCAGTATTTT.